Described below is a single TCR beta chain sequence and its context. The source of the sample is a study of blood T cell repertoires in COVID-19. The CDR3 consists of 14 residues. Germline CDR1 MNHEY, CDR2 SMNVEV (reference sequence). The ends were cut back, 3 bases at V and 7 bases at J, with 16 bases in the middle. Using immunoSEQ multiplex PCR, the repertoire was profiled, and TCRdb retains in-frame clones only, with some absent. This table holds about 100,000 clones, less than 90% found once. Material: peripheral blood. This receptor was identified in a man aged 30 to 39 in a cohort sampled during active COVID-19. The chain combines TRBV27 with TRBJ2-7; TRBD2 might be the D (7 bases). In DNA, the CDR3 is TGTGCCAGCAGTTTCGTGGGGGGGGCCTTTGAGCAGTACTTC. Its translation is CASSFVGGAFEQYF.